This is a list of T cell receptor beta chains from one sample in a study of blood T cells in healthy people across ages. MiXCR, run by TCRdb on the 5' RACE reads, gives a single entry per CDR3 protein. The sample contains about 780,000 distinct CDR3 sequences, more than 25% of which appear only once. This sample was also put to use in a study of T cells of mothers and their children.

Sequenced input: blood. Receptors originate from a boy between 5 and 17 years old in good health. The conserved cysteine and the conserved F or W are not part of the CDR3 here. The D gene is left open where the match is weak.

V gene: TRBV28
D gene: -
CDR3 protein: ASSWGPGLSTEAF

V gene: TRBV4-1
D gene: -
CDR3 protein: ASSREADGYT

V gene: TRBV12-3/TRBV12-4
D gene: TRBD2
CDR3 protein: ASAGRGSSTDTQY

V gene: TRBV27
D gene: -
CDR3 protein: ASSSRTPKFLTDTQY

V gene: TRBV6-6
D gene: TRBD2
CDR3 protein: ASSYSSGGRPTDTQY

V gene: TRBV7-9
D gene: -
CDR3 protein: ASSPEIGRASSYEQY

V gene: TRBV7-9
D gene: -
CDR3 protein: ASSLYEETQY

V gene: TRBV7-3
D gene: TRBD1
CDR3 protein: ASSRSGQGPAETQY

V gene: TRBV18
D gene: -
CDR3 protein: ASSPKGLQETRY

V gene: TRBV27
D gene: -
CDR3 protein: ASSLTGTETYEQY

V gene: TRBV5-6
D gene: -
CDR3 protein: ASSLQGYTF

V gene: TRBV20-1
D gene: -
CDR3 protein: SARIPGGLQETQY

V gene: TRBV5-4
D gene: -
CDR3 protein: ASSLGQGIRETQY

V gene: TRBV2
D gene: -
CDR3 protein: ASMKDQPTDTQY

V gene: TRBV12-3/TRBV12-4
D gene: -
CDR3 protein: ASSGRDSPEQF

V gene: TRBV11-2
D gene: TRBD1
CDR3 protein: ASSPRTGSNEQY

V gene: TRBV5-1
D gene: TRBD1
CDR3 protein: ASSSDREGVYEQY

V gene: TRBV9
D gene: -
CDR3 protein: ASSVAGFANTGELF

V gene: TRBV29-1
D gene: TRBD1
CDR3 protein: SVEVRDSNSYEQY

V gene: TRBV11-2
D gene: TRBD2
CDR3 protein: ASRETGGLAGLETQY

V gene: TRBV5-1
D gene: TRBD1
CDR3 protein: ASSSPRQGITQETQY

V gene: TRBV4-1
D gene: -
CDR3 protein: ASSQESREGSYEQY

V gene: TRBV7-9
D gene: -
CDR3 protein: ASSLQDRVGRAEAF

V gene: TRBV7-8
D gene: -
CDR3 protein: ASSWGWAGQYEQY

V gene: TRBV6-6
D gene: -
CDR3 protein: ASSDPFGGNSPLH